Sequencing of this TCR beta chain was carried out in a study of T cell changes during pregnancy in multiple sclerosis. The CDR3 length is 13 residues. Germline assignment: CDR1 GTSNPN and CDR2 SVGIG (reference sequence). Unmatched junction bases numbered 3, after V lost 4 bases and J lost 5 bases. The method was immunoSEQ multiplex PCR; TCRdb's version includes in-frame clones alone and lacks a portion of them. The sample consists of roughly 67,000 clones, approximately 91% of them appearing once. Sample: peripheral blood, taken in the second trimester of pregnancy. The receptor was isolated from a female donor with multiple sclerosis, enrolled in a pregnancy study. The chain couples TRBV30 to TRBJ2-7, with 12 bases identical to TRBD1. The CDR3 spells CAWNRDRGHEQYF. The CDR3, as DNA: TGTGCCTGGAACCGGGACAGGGGGCACGAGCAGTACTTC. The complete variable domain, with remaining parts taken from reference TRBV30 and TRBJ2-7, reads SQTIHQWPATLVQPVGSPLSLECTVEGTSNPNLYWYRQAAGRGLQLLFYSVGIGQISSEVPQNLSASRPQDRQFILSSKKLLLSDSGFYLCAWNRDRGHEQYFGPGTRLTVT.